The 9 T cell receptor beta chains below all came from one sample that was sequenced in a study of cytomegalovirus exposure and HLA in healthy donors. Libraries were prepared by immunoSEQ multiplex PCR; TCRdb keeps only in-frame clonotypes and omits some of them. The sample shows about 48,000 clones, 80% to 90% of them seen only once. Sequencing was done on a sample of PBMCs. The origin of the receptors is a woman between 25 and 40 years old in good health and CMV-seronegative.

This chain uses TRBV18 with TRBJ1-1; D uncertain. This CDR3 spans 14 amino acids. V lost 11 bases to trimming and J lost 0 bases, with 16 bases between them. The germline V gene encodes CDR1 KGHSH and CDR2 LQKENI. The CDR3 DNA reads as TGTGCCGCGGGGAGGGAGATCATGAACACTGAAGCTTTCTTT. This sequence encodes CAAGREIMNTEAFF.

The chain recombines TRBV9 with TRBJ2-1; 9 nucleotides agree with TRBD2. The V segment lost 3 bases and the J segment 8 bases; nucleotides outside the gene matches: 6. The germline CDR1 and CDR2 sequences are SGDLS and YYNGEE. The CDR3 extends over 14 amino acids. The CDR3 here is CASSDSGRVDEQFF. DNA for the CDR3: TGTGCCAGCAGCGATAGCGGGAGAGTCGATGAGCAGTTCTTC.

V gene TRBV2 combines with J gene TRBJ1-2; weak D call: TRBD1 (6 bases). V lost 8 bases to trimming and J lost 8 bases, with 15 bases between them. Germline V gene data show CDR1 as SNHLY and CDR2 as FYNNEI. The length of the CDR3 is 12 residues. The DNA of the CDR3 is TGTGCCAGCGTCATAGGGGGGGACGGCTACACCTTC. Residues: CASVIGGDGYTF.

As to this clone: This may be a read error, as it is one base from a much larger clone. This chain connects TRBV25-1 to TRBJ1-5; D gene unclear. The CDR3 consists of 13 residues. Between the trimmed V and J ends, which lost 3 bases and 5 bases, there was a span of 8 bases. From germline, CDR1 is MGHDK and CDR2 SYGVNS. The CDR3 DNA is TGTGCCAGCAGTGATACCTGCGATCAGCCCCAGCATTTT. This encodes CASSDTCDQPQHF.

The CDR3 bases are TGTGCCAGCAGCATAAGCGGGGCCTACAATGAGCAGTTCTTC. Protein product: CASSISGAYNEQFF. V usage is TRBV7-2 and J usage is TRBJ2-1; TRBD2 matches 7 bases. Germline-derived CDR1 and CDR2 are SGHTA and FQGNSA. V lost 5 bases to trimming and J lost 2 bases; unmatched junction nucleotides: 3. This CDR3 comprises 14 residues.

The chain combines TRBV27 with TRBJ1-5; D remains ambiguous. The CDR3 is 14 residues long. Germline CDR1 is MNHEY and CDR2 is SMNVEV (reference sequence). Trimming removed 5 bases from V and 1 base from J, with 9 bases in between. CDR3 DNA sequence: TGTGCCAGCAGTCCCGCGCGAAGCAATCAGCCCCAGCATTTT. Encoded protein: CASSPARSNQPQHF.

For the CDR3, the DNA is TGTGCCAGCAGCCCCCAGGGGGCTAGCGGCACTGAAGCTTTCTTT. Its translation: CASSPQGASGTEAFF. The chain employs TRBV11-2 and TRBJ1-1, with 8 bases identical to TRBD1. This CDR3 spans 15 amino acids. The germline CDR1 and CDR2 sequences are SGHAT and FQNNGV. V gave up 5 bases and J gave up 4 bases; unmatched junction bases: 9.

The chain combines TRBV7-9 with TRBJ1-1; D is perhaps TRBD1 (6 bases). Per germline, CDR1 SEHNR and CDR2 FQNEAQ (reference sequence). There are 12 residues in the CDR3. V dropped 9 bases and J dropped 11 bases, with 19 bases sitting between them. The CDR3 DNA sequence: TGTGCCAGTCTCGGGGGGGCACTCGGGGCTTTCTTT. It is translated as CASLGGALGAFF.

The V gene is TRBV5-1, the J gene TRBJ2-1; D call uncertain. The CDR3 spans 16 residues. Trimming stripped 4 bases from V and 1 base from J, with 15 bases between. Germline CDR1 is SGHRS and CDR2 is YFSETQ. CDR3 DNA sequence: TGCGCCAGCAGCCCGCTGGTATTTGCGTCCTACAATGAGCAGTTCTTC. Encoded protein: CASSPLVFASYNEQFF. The full variable domain, rest sourced from reference TRBV5-1 and TRBJ2-1, is KAGVTQTPRYLIKTRGQQVTLSCSPISGHRSVSWYQQTPGQGLQFLFEYFSETQRNKGNFPGRFSGRQFSNSRSEMNVSTLELGDSALYLCASSPLVFASYNEQFFGPGTRLTVL.